Listed below are T cell receptor beta chains from one sample, sequenced in a study of T cells after yellow fever vaccination. TCRdb recomputed calls from the 5' RACE reads with MiXCR, one row per CDR3 protein. The sample has about 580,000 distinct CDR3 sequences, about 15% seen once; the top ten hold approximately 15%. The specimen comprised PBMCs, sampled about 5 days after the first yellow fever vaccination. Receptor source: a man aged 18 to 29 who received the YFV17D yellow fever vaccine. Each CDR3 is given with its conserved first and last residue. The D gene is left open where the match is weak. The size of a clone is reported for some rows only, either as once, few or many, or as a class for expanded clones.

V gene	clone size	J gene	D gene	CDR3 protein	CDR3 DNA
TRBV7-3	many	TRBJ2-2	-	CASSLRNTGELFF	TGTGCCAGCAGCTTACGGAACACCGGGGAGCTGTTTTTT
TRBV9	-	TRBJ1-1	-	CASSEQAISGKEAFF	TGTGCCAGCAGCGAACAGGCAATCTCGGGTAAGGAAGCTTTCTTT
TRBV20-1	-	TRBJ2-7	-	CSARDGRGRSYEQYF	TGCAGTGCTAGAGATGGGAGGGGGAGGTCCTACGAGCAGTACTTC
TRBV28	many	TRBJ2-1	TRBD1	CASSLRQGLSVEQFF	TGTGCCAGCAGTTTAAGACAGGGGCTGTCGGTGGAGCAGTTCTTC
TRBV6-5	-	TRBJ1-3	-	CASSYAGGNTIYF	TGTGCCAGCAGTTACGCCGGTGGAAACACCATATATTTT
TRBV25-1	few	TRBJ2-1	TRBD2	CASRGTSGGYEQFF	TGTGCCAGCAGGGGGACTAGCGGGGGATATGAGCAGTTCTTC
TRBV7-9	-	TRBJ2-2	-	CASSLGSWGAGELFF	TGTGCCAGCAGCTTAGGTAGCTGGGGAGCCGGGGAGCTGTTTTTT
TRBV20-1	few	TRBJ2-5	TRBD2	CSAISPSGAQETQYF	TGCAGTGCCATAAGTCCTAGCGGGGCCCAAGAGACCCAGTACTTC
TRBV3-1	few	TRBJ2-2	-	CASSHLASGELFF	TGTGCCAGCAGCCATCTAGCGTCCGGGGAGCTGTTTTTT
TRBV5-1	-	TRBJ2-1	-	CASSLGGGYYNEQFF	TGCGCCAGCAGCTTGGGGGGGGGCTACTACAATGAGCAGTTCTTC
TRBV7-9	-	TRBJ2-3	TRBD2	CASSLWEGSTDTQYF	TGTGCCAGCAGCTTATGGGAGGGTAGCACAGATACGCAGTATTTT
TRBV12-3/TRBV12-4	-	TRBJ2-7	TRBD1	CASSHEPGQGAYEQYF	TGTGCCAGCAGCCACGAACCGGGACAGGGGGCCTACGAGCAGTACTTC
TRBV5-1	few	TRBJ2-5	-	CASSLLSQETQYF	TGCGCCAGCAGCTTGCTAAGCCAAGAGACCCAGTACTTC
TRBV28	few	TRBJ1-6	-	CASSLFLSGSYNSPLHF	TGTGCCAGCAGTTTATTTTTGTCGGGGTCCTATAATTCACCCCTCCACTTT
TRBV7-3	many	TRBJ2-2	TRBD2	CASSYRDYSNTGELFF	TGTGCCAGCAGCTACCGGGACTACTCGAATACCGGGGAGCTGTTTTTT
TRBV6-2/TRBV6-3	-	TRBJ2-5	-	CASSYFGFQETQYF	TGTGCCAGCAGTTACTTCGGGTTCCAAGAGACCCAGTACTTC